This T cell receptor (beta chain) was found in a study of cytomegalovirus exposure and HLA in healthy donors listed by TCRdb under 2017. About the full investigation: An earlier analysis of some 550 of the donors reported about 250 Gb of sequence data and 117 million unique TCR beta sequences from 150 million to 200 million T cells. Roughly 300 gigabases of sequencing data and 78 million or so unique TCR sequences were included in an early release covering about 620 HLA-typed donors. The genetic ancestry cluster associated with self-reported Caucasian donors included around four fifths of the roughly 400 genotyped donors. The aim of the study was to test whether cataloging public T cell receptors could identify signatures of past pathogen exposure. The study used immunosequencing to profile the T cell repertoires of 666 subjects and linked those repertoires to cytomegalovirus serostatus. A separate validation cohort of some 130 different subjects was used in addition to the roughly 640-subject first cohort. To predict cytomegalovirus infection status, the study combined high-throughput TCR immunosequencing, statistical association of individual TCRs with disease status, and machine learning. To study patterns of TCR occurrence, a later analysis re-analyzed previously published TCR beta repertoires from around 700 donors and added high-resolution HLA genotyping. Rather than using new phenotypic data, the later analysis identified candidate immune exposures from TCR beta sequences and from how often those sequences occurred across donors. In an earlier analysis of a few hundred of the donors, high-throughput TCR beta sequencing was used to judge whether each TCR beta V gene segment behaved as functional or pseudogenic. Donor age, sex, ethnicity and CMV serostatus were compiled alongside the repertoire data. A later genetic analysis used genome-wide SNP genotypes for about 60% of the roughly 700 donors, treating that subset as a discovery cohort. All discovery cohort repertoires had been generated on a single sequencing platform. HLA typing covered class I and class II loci at four-digit resolution. Typing coverage differed by locus: A, B, C, DRB1 and DQB1 were typed in about 620-630 donors, DQA1 in 500 to 550, DPA1 in 606, and DPB1 in approximately 450. Four or five DR-DQ haplotypes were treated as single units for association and clustering because of strong linkage in the cohort. On average, about 240,000 unique TCR beta nucleotide sequences were sequenced per donor among roughly 430 genotyped donors of the cohort, with around 19% of those sequences being non-productive.

V lost 6 bases and J lost 0 bases, and the count of bases not matched to a germline gene is 3. As encoded in the germline V gene (reference sequence), CDR1 is SEHNR while CDR2 is FQNEAQ. The CDR3 sequence holds 14 residues, the cysteine and phenylalanine included. Of the read, only the CDR3 DNA is kept; its 42 bases are in frame from base 1. Receptor amplification or capture employed the immunoSEQ multiplex PCR assay. A mixture of 60 forward primers for TCR Vbeta segments and 13 reverse primers for TCR Jbeta segments was used in the multiplex PCR. Amplification of the CDR3 region of rearranged TCR beta genes was performed with a multiplex PCR assay on genomic DNA. On the Illumina HiSeq System, the amplified TCR beta libraries were sequenced as 87-base-pair reads. The original methods were these. A later analysis tallied 75 million to 95 million unique TCR beta chains across the 660 or so repertoires, and about 10 million of those chains were shared by two or more donors. Raw reads were error-corrected and collapsed into unique sequences with a nearest-neighbor algorithm that merged closely related sequences to remove PCR and sequencing errors. To assign V, D and J gene segments, CDR3 sequences were aligned to IMGT reference sequences. For a sequence to be retained, at least a six-nucleotide match to both a V gene segment and a J gene segment was required. Rearrangements were called productive when the CDR3 lacked stop codons and stayed in frame with V and J; all others were non-productive. CDR3 was defined according to IMGT convention as the region running from the second conserved V-encoded cysteine to the conserved J-encoded phenylalanine. Sequences without an unambiguous match to a single V gene segment were excluded from the earlier analysis of about 630 of the donors. An earlier analysis of approximately 590 of the donors called V segments functional above 56.7% productive rearrangements and segregating when the between-donor standard deviation exceeded 5%. A statistical classification framework was developed to diagnose cytomegalovirus status using the catalog of TCR beta chain sequences. V and J gene assignment, in a later analysis, came from comparing TCR nucleotide sequences with IMGT/GENE-DB human TR gene sequences. A later analysis assigned CDR3 sequences and most-parsimonious VDJ recombination scenarios with the TCRdist pipeline. In a later analysis, every TCR beta chain was defined by the combination of its CDR3 amino acid sequence and its V-gene family, and reads without a unique V-gene family were dropped. A later analysis removed roughly 590 highly shared, low-generation-probability nucleotide sequences to deal with suspected cross-contamination and a sequencing artifact. For each public chain, a later analysis derived a clonal expansion index from normalized ranks of inferred template counts within each repertoire. In a later analysis, generation probabilities were computed with a VDJ recombination model fitted to out-of-frame rearrangements, and the resulting probabilities were checked against IGoR. In a later analysis, hypergeometric tests were used to score TCR-TCR, TCR-HLA and TCR-CMV co-occurrence, with a repertoire-size bias correction applied to TCR pairs. To estimate false discovery rates, a later analysis permuted the HLA or CMV assignments 20 times. In a later analysis, co-occurring TCRs were grouped with DBSCAN, and TCRdist sequence similarity was added when clustering was performed within HLA-allele-positive subsets. Co-occurrence clustering excluded repertoires with fewer than 30,000 or more than 120,000 public chains, plus five with anomalous nucleotide sharing. TCRdb obtained this table from immuneACCESS and retained in-frame rearrangements with V and J assigned. These tables miss some clones; where compared with another copy, unresolved V genes account for less than half of the shortfall, and the remainder is unexplained. The DNA gave D and trimming, while V, J and clone size come from that table. For this sample the table gives 90,000 or so clones, of which 78% were detected only once. About 3% of the sample is in the top ten clones.

The study at large found these results: Linkage disequilibrium might explain the correlated functional status among segregating V segments, but an unknown experimental factor could not be excluded. A further reported finding was that TCR beta sequences accurately predicted the HLA-A and HLA-B alleles for most subjects in the first cohort. The cohort was sequenced for TCR beta chains only, and without alpha or paired-chain data the features that could be detected were limited. Most CMV-associated TCR beta chains appeared to be HLA-restricted in a later analysis, and the HLA associations seemed to be driven largely by CMV exposure. A later genetic analysis associated a missense DCLRE1C variant with V-gene and J-gene trimming of TCR beta chains, and an independent cohort replicated the association. Because counts were too low, 15 to 20 rarely observed V segments, including chromosome 9 orphons, were excluded from the earlier analysis of several hundred of the donors. The study listed approximately 160 TCR beta chains as associated with cytomegalovirus. The 87-base-pair reads could not distinguish some IMGT-functional V segments, including TRBV6-2 and TRBV6-3, so those segments were excluded. A group of highly shared sequence variants was considered likely to be a technical artifact of the sequencing pipeline. Compared with equally common non-associated chains, HLA-associated TCR beta chains in a later analysis were more clonally expanded and had lower generation probabilities. According to the authors, the approach could potentially be generalized to other disease states and immunological phenotypes. Across donors, most TCR sequences were observed very rarely, whereas some public TCRs were present in many individuals. In a later genetic analysis, fewer N-insertions in productive TCRs were reported among donors in an Asian-associated ancestry cluster than the approximately 630-donor mean. In a later analysis, the rate of TCR association differed among HLA loci, with DRB1 alleles having the most associated TCRs and HLA-C alleles having the fewest. Immune exposure information for the cohort was limited to CMV serostatus. At a false discovery rate of 0.05, a later analysis linked under 20,000 TCR beta sequences to specific HLA alleles. The classifier was reported to diagnose cytomegalovirus status with high specificity and sensitivity in both the original cohort and the validation cohort. Roughly uniform sequencing depth across donors was assumed in presence/absence analyses, although this assumption may not hold. In an earlier analysis of about 550 of the donors, most TCR beta V segments were observed in productive rearrangements about 90% or about 30% of the time, broadly matching IMGT annotations. Because HLA typing was missing for some donors at each locus, association tests included only the typed subset. In a later analysis, several top co-occurrence clusters were reported to appear linked to parvovirus B19, influenza, CMV and Epstein-Barr virus. A few of the identified cytomegalovirus-associated TCR beta chains were confirmed in vitro to be specific for cytomegalovirus antigens. When HLA alleles, especially DR and DQ, strongly co-occurred, attributing TCR associations to individual alleles was difficult.

In the case of this clone: Its antigen remains undetermined. No quality values exist for individual bases; no much larger clone is one base distant.

In total, more than 500 healthy bone marrow donors made up the cohort. At the time of sampling, every cohort member was nominally healthy, though immune exposures that went unrecorded were likely present. The donor tested CMV seronegative, placing the donor among the 350 or so seronegative members of the cohort. Every donor gave a peripheral blood sample, and the peripheral blood mononuclear cells from that sample were used for TCR beta sequencing. The Qiagen DNeasy Blood Extraction Kit was used to extract genomic DNA from the blood cell samples. This TCR was recovered from a woman between 40 and 50 years old in good health and CMV-seronegative. Recombination connected TRBV7-9 to TRBJ2-7, with TRBD2 matching 9 junction bases. The sequenced material came from PBMCs. The DNA sequence follows: TGTGCCAGCAGGCCGGGACTAGCCTCCTACGAGCAGTACTTC. Its protein product is CASRPGLASYEQYF. With the portions outside the CDR3 filled from the reference TRBV7-9 and TRBJ2-7 genes, the complete variable region becomes DTGVSQNPRHKITKRGQNVTFRCDPISEHNRLYWYRQTLGQGPEFLTYFQNEAQLEKSRLLSDRFSAERPKGSFSTLEIQRTEQGDSAMYLCASRPGLASYEQYFGPGTRLTVT.